This T cell receptor beta chain was observed in a study of blood T cells in healthy people across ages. Trimming took 4 bases from V and 1 from J; bases not matched to a gene: 6. The germline V gene encodes CDR1 DFQATT and CDR2 SNEGSKA (reference sequence). This CDR3 spans 14 amino acids. This clonotype was seen more than once but under ten times. PCR was performed a second time for roughly 7 to 11 cycles using a sample-barcoded 5' primer and a J-beta primer mix. TCRdb reprocessed the 5' RACE reads with MiXCR, giving one entry per CDR3 protein. Found here are approximately 760,000 distinct CDR3 sequences, 25% of them singletons; the top ten hold 9.4%. The same sample was also used in a study of T cells of mothers and their children.

The rearrangement joins TRBV20-1 to TRBJ1-1, with 7 bases lining up with TRBD1. The sequenced sample was blood. The receptor was isolated from a boy younger than 18 in good health. CDR3 in amino acids: CSAINRGENTEAFF. CDR3 in DNA: TGCAGTGCTATTAACAGGGGAGAGAACACTGAAGCTTTCTTT.